One and the same sample provided the 14 T cell receptor beta chains below, sequenced in a study of shared clonotypes between healthy human individuals. Repertoires were generated with immunoSEQ multiplex PCR, while TCRdb's copy carries only in-frame clones and drops some. The data hold 800,000 to 1,200,000 clones, with approximately 78% observed a single time. Specimen: memory CD4+ T cells from PBMCs. The subset denotes: CD45RA-negative fraction. The receptors were gathered from a man aged 18 to 29 in good health. Some clones in this sample may be carry-over from other donors' samples.

This clone came up once. The chain joins TRBV30 to TRBJ2-7; D remains ambiguous. The CDR3 contains 13 residues. Trimming stripped 5 bases from V and 2 bases from J, with 13 bases between. CDR1 and CDR2 from the germline V gene are GTSNPN and SVGIG (reference sequence). This chain's CDR3 is CAWSTYRAYEQYF. In DNA, the CDR3 is TGTGCCTGGTCTACCTACCGGGCCTACGAGCAGTACTTC. The complete variable domain, with remaining parts taken from reference TRBV30 and TRBJ2-7, reads SQTIHQWPATLVQPVGSPLSLECTVEGTSNPNLYWYRQAAGRGLQLLFYSVGIGQISSEVPQNLSASRPQDRQFILSSKKLLLSDSGFYLCAWSTYRAYEQYFGPGTRLTVT.

The genes are TRBV18 and TRBJ2-5; 9 positions agree with TRBD1. This CDR3 comprises 16 residues. Germline loops: CDR1 KGHSH, CDR2 LQKENI. V gave up 2 bases and J gave up 4 bases; unmatched junction bases: 8. The CDR3 bases are TGTGCCAGCTCACCATCCGGGACAGGGCTGGGAGAGACCCAGTACTTC. Translated: CASSPSGTGLGETQYF. The full variable domain, rest sourced from reference TRBV18 and TRBJ2-5, is NAGVMQNPRHLVRRRGQEARLRCSPMKGHSHVYWYRQLPEEGLKFMVYLQKENIIDESGMPKERFSAEFPKEGPSILRIQQVVRGDSAAYFCASSPSGTGLGETQYFGPGTRLLVL.

The rearrangement joins TRBV18 to TRBJ2-5; the D gene is possibly TRBD1 (5 bases). The J call is uncertain, as TRBJ2-7 better fits the DNA end. The CDR3 has 14 amino acids. Per germline, CDR1 KGHSH and CDR2 LQKENI. CDR3 in amino acids: CASSPSLTDYEQYF. The CDR3 bases are TGTGCCAGCTCACCAAGTCTGACAGACTACGAGCAGTACTTC.

This clone was observed once. This chain uses TRBV5-1 with TRBJ2-1; 9 bases map to TRBD2. The CDR3 sequence is 15 residues long. V gave up 4 bases and J gave up 6 bases; unmatched junction bases: 8. CDR1 and CDR2 (germline): SGHRS, YFSETQ. The DNA of the CDR3 is TGCGCCAGCAGCCGACTGGCGGGAGGGCCCAATGAGCAGTTCTTC. Translated, it gives CASSRLAGGPNEQFF. Full variable domain (remainder filled in from reference TRBV5-1 and TRBJ2-1): KAGVTQTPRYLIKTRGQQVTLSCSPISGHRSVSWYQQTPGQGLQFLFEYFSETQRNKGNFPGRFSGRQFSNSRSEMNVSTLELGDSALYLCASSRLAGGPNEQFFGPGTRLTVL.

In its sample, this clone was seen once. The chain joins TRBV19 to TRBJ1-1, with D perhaps TRBD1 (5 bases). Germline lookup yields CDR1 LNHDA and CDR2 SQIVND (reference sequence). V was cut by 4 bases and J by 0 bases, with 12 bases left in between. The CDR3 extends over 15 amino acids. In nucleotides, the CDR3 is TGTGCCAGTAGTAAAAGACAGCGGATGAACACTGAAGCTTTCTTT. As protein: CASSKRQRMNTEAFF.

This chain links TRBV7-2 with TRBJ1-2, with D unclear. Germline V gene lookup returns CDR1 SGHTA and CDR2 FQGNSA. Trimming pared 3 bases from V and 8 bases from J, leaving 13 bases between. The CDR3 has 13 residues. The chain's CDR3 is CASSFLRVGGYTF. In nucleotides, the CDR3 is TGTGCCAGCAGCTTTTTAAGGGTCGGCGGCTACACCTTC.

This clone showed up just once. The chain joins TRBV10-3 to TRBJ1-3; a possible D gene is TRBD1 (6 bases). With 2 bases removed from V and 12 bases from J, the gap between germline ends came to 11 bases. This CDR3 region has 12 residues. Germline loops: CDR1 ENHRY, CDR2 SYGVKD. The DNA for the CDR3 is TGTGCCATCAGTGAGCAGGGGCGCCTCATATATTTT. Residues: CAISEQGRLIYF.

The chain joins TRBV20-1 to TRBJ1-3, with D perhaps TRBD1 (5 bases). The CDR3 runs 11 residues. The V end was cut by 8 bases, the J end by 7 bases, with 12 bases between. The V gene's germline CDR1 is DFQATT and CDR2 SNEGSKA (reference sequence). The CDR3 sequence: CSKTRGNTIYF. The DNA for the CDR3 is TGCAGTAAAACCCGGGGGAACACCATATATTTT.

V and J are TRBV4-3 and TRBJ2-6; D perhaps matches TRBD2 (5 bases). The germline V gene encodes CDR1 LGHNA and CDR2 YSLEER. V was shortened by 0 bases and J by 0 bases, with 12 bases between the two germline ends. The CDR3 runs 18 residues. This chain's CDR3 is CASSQDIRLLSGANVLTF. CDR3 sequence (DNA): TGCGCCAGCAGCCAAGACATTAGACTACTCTCTGGGGCCAACGTCCTGACTTTC.

The rearrangement joins TRBV4-1 to TRBJ2-1, with TRBD2 matching 8 bases. This CDR3 region has 18 residues. Germline lookup yields CDR1 MGHRA and CDR2 YSYEKL. The ends lost 1 base at V and 8 bases at J; junction bases unmatched: 16. CDR3 loop: CASSQAYGSGSRRDEQFF. CDR3 DNA sequence: TGCGCCAGCAGCCAAGCCTACGGGAGCGGGAGCCGCCGGGATGAGCAGTTCTTC.

The rearrangement joins TRBV28 to TRBJ1-5; the D is unclear. The CDR3 contains 15 residues. Germline V lookup: CDR1 MDHEN, CDR2 SYDVKM. The V end lost 4 bases, the J end lost 2 bases, and 12 bases lay between the germline ends. The CDR3 nucleotides read TGTGCCAGCAGTTCCCTCGTTCGGGGCAATCAGCCCCAGCATTTT. Translation gives CASSSLVRGNQPQHF.

The rearrangement joins TRBV9 to TRBJ1-1; D is possibly TRBD1 (5 bases). This CDR3 contains 13 residues. Trimming took 3 bases from V and 5 from J, leaving 11 bases between them. The germline CDR1 and CDR2 sequences are SGDLS and YYNGEE. The CDR3 reads CASSAHRFTEAFF. The DNA for the CDR3 is TGTGCCAGCAGCGCCCACAGGTTTACTGAAGCTTTCTTT.

As regards this clone: At the DNA level, this CDR3 is encoded by other sequences in the same sample as well. The V and J genes are TRBV5-4 and TRBJ2-6, with D uncertain. The ends were cut back, 0 bases at V and 2 bases at J, with 6 bases in the middle. The germline gives CDR1 SGHNT, CDR2 YYREEE (reference sequence). The CDR3 extends over 15 amino acids. CDR3 DNA: TGTGCCAGCAGCTTGGCGGGTCCTGGGGCCAACGTCCTGACTTTC. It codes for CASSLAGPGANVLTF.

V and J are TRBV11-3 and TRBJ2-1; TRBD2 is a possible D gene (7 bases). The CDR3 extends over 14 amino acids. Germline V lookup: CDR1 SGHNT, CDR2 YENEEA. Deletions cut 2 bases from V and 9 bases from J, with 14 bases between. The CDR3 bases are TGTGCCAGCAGCTTAACAGGGAGGGGTGGTGAGCAGTTCTTC. Amino acids: CASSLTGRGGEQFF.